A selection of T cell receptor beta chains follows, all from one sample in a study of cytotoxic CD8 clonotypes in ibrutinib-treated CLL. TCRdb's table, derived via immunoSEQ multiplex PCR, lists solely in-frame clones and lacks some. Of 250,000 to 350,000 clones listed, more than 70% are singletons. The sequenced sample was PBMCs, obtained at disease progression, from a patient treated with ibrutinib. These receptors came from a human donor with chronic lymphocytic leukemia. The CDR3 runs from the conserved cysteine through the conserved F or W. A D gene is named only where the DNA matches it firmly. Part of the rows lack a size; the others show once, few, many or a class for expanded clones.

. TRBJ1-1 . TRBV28 CASSTETGMNTEAFF TGTGCCAGCAGTACGGAAACAGGGATGAACACTGAAGCTTTCTTT
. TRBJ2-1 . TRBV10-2 CASSEYSYNEQFF TGCGCCAGCAGTGAGTACAGTTACAATGAGCAGTTCTTC
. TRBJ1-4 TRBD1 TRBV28 CASSSSTGEVEKLFF TGTGCCAGCAGCTCGTCGACAGGGGAAGTTGAAAAACTGTTTTTT
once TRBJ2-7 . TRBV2 CASRNSNPSSYEQYF TGTGCCAGCCGTAATTCGAATCCCAGCTCCTACGAGCAGTACTTC
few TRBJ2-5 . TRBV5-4 CASSSRDFEQETQYF TGTGCCAGCAGCTCCCGGGACTTCGAGCAAGAGACCCAGTACTTC
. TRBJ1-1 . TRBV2 CASSLTGRAEAFF TGTGCCAGCAGCCTAACAGGGAGGGCTGAAGCTTTCTTT
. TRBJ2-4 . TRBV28 CASTRLDKNIQYF TGTGCCAGCACCCGACTTGACAAAAACATTCAGTACTTC
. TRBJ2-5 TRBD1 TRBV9 CASSHWTGGRETQYF TGTGCCAGCAGCCACTGGACAGGGGGGAGAGAGACCCAGTACTTC
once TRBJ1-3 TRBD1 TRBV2 CASSVIQGASGNTIYF TGTGCCAGCAGTGTTATTCAGGGGGCGAGTGGAAACACCATATATTTT
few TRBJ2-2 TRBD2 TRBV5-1 CASSPRLAGVNTGELFF TGCGCCAGCAGCCCTCGACTAGCGGGTGTTAACACCGGGGAGCTGTTTTTT
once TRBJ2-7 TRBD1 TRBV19 CASSRTGPYEQYF TGTGCCAGTAGTAGGACAGGGCCTTACGAGCAGTACTTC
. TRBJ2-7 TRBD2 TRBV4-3 CASSDLPSGRREQYF TGCGCCAGCAGCGACCTCCCTAGCGGGAGACGAGAGCAGTACTTC
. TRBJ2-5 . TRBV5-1 CASSLAPLGLQETQYF TGCGCCAGCAGCTTGGCGCCCTTAGGGCTCCAAGAGACCCAGTACTTC
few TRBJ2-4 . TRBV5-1 CASSPQVGGGRGRVNIQYF TGCGCCAGCAGCCCCCAGGTCGGGGGCGGGCGCGGGAGAGTGAACATTCAGTACTTC
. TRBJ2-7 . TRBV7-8 CASSLGQGGEQYF TGTGCCAGCAGCTTAGGCCAGGGGGGTGAGCAGTACTTC
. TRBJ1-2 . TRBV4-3 CASSQVAGGNYGYTF TGCGCCAGCAGCCAAGTTGCAGGCGGGAACTATGGCTACACCTTC
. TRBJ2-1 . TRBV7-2 CASSPAGGSFSYNEQFF TGTGCCAGCAGCCCAGCAGGAGGATCCTTCTCCTACAATGAGCAGTTCTTC
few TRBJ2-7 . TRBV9 CASSVGDGSYEQYF TGTGCCAGCAGCGTGGGGGACGGCTCCTACGAGCAGTACTTC
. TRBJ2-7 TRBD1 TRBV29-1 CSVAGGATGEQYF TGCAGCGTCGCAGGGGGCGCGACGGGCGAGCAGTACTTC
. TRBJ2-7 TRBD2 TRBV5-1 CASSLVWLSTDGLSSGSPYEQYF TGCGCCAGCAGCTTGGTGTGGTTGTCGACAGACGGACTGTCTAGCGGGAGCCCCTACGAGCAGTACTTC
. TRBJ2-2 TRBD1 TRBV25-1 CASRTGGGNTGELFF TGTGCCAGCAGGACAGGGGGAGGGAACACCGGGGAGCTGTTTTTT
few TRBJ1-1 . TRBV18 CASSPREEAFF TGTGCCAGCTCACCACGGGAAGAAGCTTTCTTT
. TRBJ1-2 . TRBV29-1 CSVGGGQTSGYTF TGCAGCGTAGGAGGGGGTCAGACTAGCGGCTACACCTTC